The 2 T cell receptor beta chains listed next were all sequenced from one sample in a study of blood T cell repertoires in COVID-19. TCRdb's table, derived via immunoSEQ multiplex PCR, lists solely in-frame clones and lacks some. The table includes some 77,000 clones, 87% detected once. Sequenced material: peripheral blood. These receptors came from a man aged 25-40 years with acute or convalescent COVID-19.

The V gene is TRBV5-5, the J gene TRBJ2-1; D is possibly TRBD1 (5 bases). The CDR3 runs to 15 residues. V lost 6 bases and J 2 bases, leaving 15 bases between the germline ends. The V gene's germline CDR1 is SGHKS and CDR2 YYEKEE (reference sequence). The CDR3 DNA sequence: TGTGCCAGCACCGTAGACAGAATTCCCTACAATGAGCAGTTCTTC. It encodes CASTVDRIPYNEQFF. The entire variable domain, with the rest obtained from reference TRBV5-5 and TRBJ2-1, is as follows: DAGVTQSPTHLIKTRGQQVTLRCSPISGHKSVSWYQQVLGQGPQFIFQYYEKEERGRGNFPDRFSARQFPNYSSELNVNALLLGDSALYLCASTVDRIPYNEQFFGPGTRLTVL.

The genes are TRBV3-1 (or the pseudogene TRBV3-2) and TRBJ1-1, with D tentatively TRBD1 (5 bases). The CDR3 runs 12 residues. V lost 1 base, J lost 11 bases, and 11 bases lay in between. Germline assignment: CDR1 LGHDT and CDR2 YNNKEL (reference sequence). Here the CDR3 DNA reads TGTGCCAGCAGCCAAGCAAGGGGCGAGGCTTTCTTT. Amino acid sequence: CASSQARGEAFF.